Below, 8 T cell receptor beta chains from the same sample are listed, as sequenced in a study of regulatory T cells in long-lasting Graves disease (dated by TCRdb to the early 2020s). Read against the paper, the sample's time point label means: persistent/refractory GD, antithyroid drugs over 5 years with positive TRAb. For both TCR sequencing and RNA sequencing, RNA was extracted from PBMCs using TRIzol. Preparation of the library involved multiplex PCR. Sequencing relied on an Illumina HiSeq 4000. CDR3 regions were amplified by Arm-PCR with iRepertoire HTBI primers to construct TCR beta libraries. TCRdb trimmed the raw reads at Q25, called clones with MiXCR and kept productive beta chains. Each entry merges the rows of one CDR3 protein and shows their most common DNA and genes. The table for this sample lists 600,000 to 850,000 distinct CDR3 sequences; 25% to 35% of them were counted only once. The ten largest clones represent around 42% of the sample.

This material consisted of peripheral blood mononuclear cells (PBMCs), taken when the disease was refractory, from a patient treated with antithyroid drugs. The receptors stem from a female donor with Graves disease.

The rearrangement uses TRBV20-1 and TRBJ2-7; D might be TRBD1 (5 bases). The germline V and J ends were trimmed by 5 bases and 3 bases, with 14 bases remaining between them. Germline lookup yields CDR1 DFQATT and CDR2 SNEGSKA (reference sequence). The CDR3 spans 13 residues. The CDR3 DNA is TGCAGTGCTGGCCCCCCACAGGACTACGAGCAGTACTTC. This translates into CSAGPPQDYEQYF.

This clonotype was detected once. The CDR3 bases are TGTGCCAGCAGGCCGACCGGGGGGCGGGAGGGCTACAATGAGCAGTTCTTC. Translation gives CASRPTGGREGYNEQFF. The gene calls are TRBV27 and TRBJ2-1; TRBD2 aligns across 9 bases. CDR3 length: 17 amino acids. With V trimmed by 6 bases and J by 3 bases, 12 bases remained unmatched. From germline, CDR1 is MNHEY and CDR2 SMNVEV (reference sequence).

The CDR3 is CASSLAAQYQETQYF. The CDR3 region has the DNA TGTGCCAGCAGCTTGGCAGCACAGTATCAAGAGACCCAGTACTTC. V and J are TRBV11-2 and TRBJ2-5; D call uncertain. Trimming removed 3 bases from V and 2 bases from J, with 13 bases in between. Germline V gives CDR1 SGHAT, CDR2 FQNNGV. The CDR3 spans 15 residues. The whole variable domain, remainder taken from reference TRBV11-2 and TRBJ2-5, is EAGVAQSPRYKIIEKRQSVAFWCNPISGHATLYWYQQILGQGPKLLIQFQNNGVVDDSQLPKDRFSAERLKGVDSTLKIQPAKLEDSAVYLCASSLAAQYQETQYFGPGTRLLVL.

This clonotype was found a few times. J is TRBJ2-2 and V is TRBV20-1; 8 bases match TRBD2. CDR3 length equals 14 residues. V trimming: 6 bases; J trimming: 7 bases; junction bases outside the gene matches: 10. Germline V gene lookup returns CDR1 DFQATT and CDR2 SNEGSKA (reference sequence). DNA for the CDR3: TGCAGTGCGCCTAGTAGCGGGATTATCGGGGAGCTGTTTTTT. Translation: CSAPSSGIIGELFF.

The chain couples TRBV30 to TRBJ2-5; D unclear. Germline V gene lookup returns CDR1 GTSNPN and CDR2 SVGIG (reference sequence). CDR3 size: 13 residues. V shed 1 base and J shed 5 bases, with 11 bases lying between them. The CDR3 DNA reads TGTGCCTGGAGTGCCCTGACTCATGAGACCCAGTACTTC. The encoded protein is CAWSALTHETQYF.

This clonotype was seen many times. The chain is built from TRBV28 and TRBJ1-1, with 8 positions matching TRBD1. V trimming: 5 bases; J trimming: 1 base; junction bases outside the gene matches: 6. Per the germline V gene, CDR1 is MDHEN and CDR2 is SYDVKM. This CDR3 contains 15 residues. In DNA, the CDR3 is TGTGCCAGCAGTCCTGGGGGGACAGGGAACACTGAAGCTTTCTTT. This translates into CASSPGGTGNTEAFF. Using reference TRBV28 and TRBJ1-1 for the parts outside the CDR3, the full variable domain is DVKVTQSSRYLVKRTGEKVFLECVQDMDHENMFWYRQDPGLGLRLIYFSYDVKMKEKGDIPEGYSVSREKKERFSLILESASTNQTSMYLCASSPGGTGNTEAFFGQGTRLTVV.

This clonotype was counted a few times. The gene calls are TRBV24-1 and TRBJ2-2; maybe TRBD2 (6 bases). The CDR3 runs 14 residues. Trimming shortened V by 7 bases and J by 3 bases, and 11 bases separated the two germline ends. Germline values: CDR1 KGHDR, CDR2 SFDVKD. The CDR3 region has the DNA TGTGCCACCAGCGCTCCGGGAGACACCGGGGAGCTGTTTTTT. Translation gives CATSAPGDTGELFF.

In the case of this clonotype: At one end, the junction sequence differs from germline, possibly due to a read error. This sequence joins TRBV6-5 and TRBJ1-6; D remains unclear. There are 19 residues in the CDR3. From germline, CDR1 is MNHEY and CDR2 SVGAGI. CDR3 residues: CASSLFPGGRSSYNPPLHF. The CDR3 DNA reads as TGTGCCAGCAGTTTATTCCCCGGCGGACGGAGCTCCTATAATCCACCCCTCCACTTT.